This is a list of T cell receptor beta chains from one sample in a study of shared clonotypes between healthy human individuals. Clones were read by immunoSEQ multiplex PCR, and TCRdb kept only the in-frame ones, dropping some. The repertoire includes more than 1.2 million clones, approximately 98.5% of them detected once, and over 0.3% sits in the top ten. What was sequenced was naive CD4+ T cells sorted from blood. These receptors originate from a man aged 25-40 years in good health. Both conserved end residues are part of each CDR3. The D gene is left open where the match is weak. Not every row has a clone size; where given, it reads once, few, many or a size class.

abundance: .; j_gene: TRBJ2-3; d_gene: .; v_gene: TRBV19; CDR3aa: CASSAGRIGTDTQYF; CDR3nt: TGTGCCAGTAGTGCAGGCCGTATCGGTACAGATACGCAGTATTTT
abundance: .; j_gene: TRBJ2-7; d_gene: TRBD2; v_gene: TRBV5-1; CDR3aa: CASSDRPGGAPEQYF; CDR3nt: TGCGCCAGCAGTGACCGGCCGGGAGGCGCGCCCGAGCAGTACTTC
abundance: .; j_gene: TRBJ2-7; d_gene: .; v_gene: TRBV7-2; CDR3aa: CASSLAPGGIYEQYF; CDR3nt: TGTGCCAGCAGCTTAGCGCCAGGCGGGATCTACGAGCAGTACTTC
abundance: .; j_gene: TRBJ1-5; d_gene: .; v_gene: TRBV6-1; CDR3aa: CASSEAGGGHQPQHF; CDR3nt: TGTGCCAGCAGTGAAGCTGGCGGGGGGCATCAGCCCCAGCATTTT
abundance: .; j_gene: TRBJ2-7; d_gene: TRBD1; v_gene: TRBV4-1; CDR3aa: CASSQTGTVYEQYF; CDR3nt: TGCGCCAGCAGCCAAACCGGGACAGTATACGAGCAGTACTTC
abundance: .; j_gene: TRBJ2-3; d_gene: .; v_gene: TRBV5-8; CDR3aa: CASSLKTYTDTQYF; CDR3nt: TGTGCCAGCAGCCTCAAGACCTACACAGATACGCAGTATTTT
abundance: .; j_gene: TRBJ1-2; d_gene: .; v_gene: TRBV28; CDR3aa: CASSLQLPPLGYGYTF; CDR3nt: TGTGCCAGCAGTTTGCAGTTGCCTCCATTGGGCTATGGCTACACCTTC
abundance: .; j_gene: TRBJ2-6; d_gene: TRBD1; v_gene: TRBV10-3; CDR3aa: CAISRDRAGANVLTF; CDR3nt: TGTGCCATCAGTCGCGACAGGGCTGGGGCCAACGTCCTGACTTTC
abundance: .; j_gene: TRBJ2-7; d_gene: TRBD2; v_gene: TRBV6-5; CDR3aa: CASSYSGLAGYYEQYF; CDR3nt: TGTGCCAGCAGTTACTCGGGACTAGCGGGATATTACGAGCAGTACTTC
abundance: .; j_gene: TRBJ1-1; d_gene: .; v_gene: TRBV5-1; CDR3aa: CASSFSQIPSANTEAFF; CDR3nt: TGCGCCAGCAGCTTTTCTCAGATCCCCTCTGCGAACACTGAAGCTTTCTTT
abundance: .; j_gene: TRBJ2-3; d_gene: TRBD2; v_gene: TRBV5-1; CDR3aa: CASTLEAGGIDTQYF; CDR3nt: TGCGCCAGCACCCTAGAAGCGGGAGGGATAGATACGCAGTATTTT
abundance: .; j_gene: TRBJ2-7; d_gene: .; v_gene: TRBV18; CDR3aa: CASSPDPGVEQYF; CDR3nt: TGTGCCAGCTCACCAGATCCTGGCGTCGAGCAGTACTTC
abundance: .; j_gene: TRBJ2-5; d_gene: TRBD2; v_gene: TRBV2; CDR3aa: CASSEGLAGIRETQYF; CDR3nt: TGTGCCAGCAGTGAAGGACTAGCGGGAATAAGGGAGACCCAGTACTTC
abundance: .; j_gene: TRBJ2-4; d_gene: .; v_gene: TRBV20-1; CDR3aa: CSANGGNIQYF; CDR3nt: TGCAGTGCCAATGGCGGAAACATTCAGTACTTC
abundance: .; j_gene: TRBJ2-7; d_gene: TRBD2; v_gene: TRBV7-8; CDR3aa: CASSLGVRLAGSYEQYF; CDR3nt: TGTGCCAGCAGCTTAGGGGTGAGGCTAGCGGGATCCTACGAGCAGTACTTC
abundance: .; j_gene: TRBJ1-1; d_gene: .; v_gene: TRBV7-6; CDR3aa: CASSRALSTEAFF; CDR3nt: TGTGCCAGCAGCCGGGCCTTGAGCACTGAAGCTTTCTTT
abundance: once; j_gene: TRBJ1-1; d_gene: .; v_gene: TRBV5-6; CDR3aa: CASSNSRIPNTEAFF; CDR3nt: TGTGCCAGCAGCAACTCCAGGATTCCGAACACTGAAGCTTTCTTT
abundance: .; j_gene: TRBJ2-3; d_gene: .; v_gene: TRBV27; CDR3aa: CASKTRVTDTQYF; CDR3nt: TGTGCCAGCAAAACGAGGGTCACAGATACGCAGTATTTT
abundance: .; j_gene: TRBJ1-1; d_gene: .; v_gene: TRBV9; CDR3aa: CASSQGMNTEAFF; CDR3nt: TGTGCCAGCAGCCAGGGTATGAACACTGAAGCTTTCTTT
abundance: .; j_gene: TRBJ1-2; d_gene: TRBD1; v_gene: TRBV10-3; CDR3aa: CAISEAGQSYGYTF; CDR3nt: TGTGCCATCAGTGAGGCGGGACAGAGCTATGGCTACACCTTC
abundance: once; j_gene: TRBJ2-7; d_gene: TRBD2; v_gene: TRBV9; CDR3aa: CASSKHGLATYEQYF; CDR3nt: TGTGCCAGCAGTAAACATGGACTAGCGACCTACGAGCAGTACTTC
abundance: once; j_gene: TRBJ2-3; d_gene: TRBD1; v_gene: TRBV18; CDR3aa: CASSPSRGQGADTQYF; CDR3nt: TGTGCCAGCTCACCATCCCGGGGACAGGGGGCGGATACGCAGTATTTT
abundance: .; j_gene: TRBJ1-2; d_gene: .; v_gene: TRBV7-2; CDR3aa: CASSFRSGRPNYGYTF; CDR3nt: TGTGCCAGCAGCTTCAGGTCAGGGAGACCTAACTATGGCTACACCTTC
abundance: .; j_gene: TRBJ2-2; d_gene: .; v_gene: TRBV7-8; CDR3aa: CASSLTSQTGELFF; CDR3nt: TGTGCCAGCAGCTTAACATCACAGACCGGGGAGCTGTTTTTT
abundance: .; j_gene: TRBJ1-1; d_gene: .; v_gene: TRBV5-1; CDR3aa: CASSLGRQRTEAFF; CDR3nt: TGCGCCAGCAGCTTGGGTAGGCAGAGGACTGAAGCTTTCTTT
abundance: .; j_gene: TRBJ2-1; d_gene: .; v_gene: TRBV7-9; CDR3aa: CASSLRDRSYNEQFF; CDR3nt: TGTGCCAGCAGCTTAAGGGACCGAAGCTACAATGAGCAGTTCTTC
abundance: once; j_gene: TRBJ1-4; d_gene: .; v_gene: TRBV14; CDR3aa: CASSQDMRELFF; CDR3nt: TGTGCCAGCAGCCAAGATATGCGGGAACTGTTTTTT
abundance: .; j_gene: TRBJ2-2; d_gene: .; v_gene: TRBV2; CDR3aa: CASSGDTGELFF; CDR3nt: TGTGCCAGCAGTGGGGACACCGGGGAGCTGTTTTTT
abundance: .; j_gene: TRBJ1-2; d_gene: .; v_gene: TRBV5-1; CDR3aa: CASSLNGAEGYTF; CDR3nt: TGCGCCAGCAGCTTGAACGGGGCCGAGGGCTACACCTTC
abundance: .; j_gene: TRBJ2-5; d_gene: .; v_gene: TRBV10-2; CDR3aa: CASRAGTQETQYF; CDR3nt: TGCGCCAGCAGGGCAGGGACCCAAGAGACCCAGTACTTC
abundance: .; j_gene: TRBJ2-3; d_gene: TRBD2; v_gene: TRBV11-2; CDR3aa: CASSFGASGRLKDTQYF; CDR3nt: TGTGCCAGCAGCTTTGGTGCCAGCGGGAGATTAAAAGATACGCAGTATTTT
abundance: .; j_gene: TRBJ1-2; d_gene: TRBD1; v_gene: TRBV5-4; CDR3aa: CASSPWQGADGYTF; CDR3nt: TGTGCCAGCAGCCCCTGGCAGGGGGCGGATGGCTACACCTTC
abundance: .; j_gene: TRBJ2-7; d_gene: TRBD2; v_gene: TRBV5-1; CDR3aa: CASSRDYATYEQYF; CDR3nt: TGCGCCAGCAGCCGGGACTACGCTACCTACGAGCAGTACTTC
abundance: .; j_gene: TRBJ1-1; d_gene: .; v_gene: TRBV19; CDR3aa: CAIGAADTEAFF; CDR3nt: TGTGCCATTGGGGCTGCGGACACTGAAGCTTTCTTT
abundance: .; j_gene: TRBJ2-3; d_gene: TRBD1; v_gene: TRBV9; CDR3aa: CASSVGGQGTDTQYF; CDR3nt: TGTGCCAGCAGCGTAGGAGGACAGGGGACAGATACGCAGTATTTT
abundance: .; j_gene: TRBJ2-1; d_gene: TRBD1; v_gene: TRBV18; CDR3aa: CASSRPGGYNEQFF; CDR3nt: TGTGCCAGCTCACGGCCAGGGGGCTACAATGAGCAGTTCTTC